This T cell receptor (beta chain) emerged from a study of cytomegalovirus exposure and HLA in healthy donors. V lost 5 bases to trimming and J lost 7 bases; unmatched junction nucleotides: 7. This CDR3 region has 15 residues. Germline V lookup: CDR1 MNHEY, CDR2 SMNVEV (reference sequence). Comment on this clone: What it binds is not known.

General study results and limits: The study put 150 or so TCR beta chains on its list as cytomegalovirus-associated. A later analysis, which compared TCR beta chains of equal frequency, found the HLA-associated ones more clonally expanded.

Primers: 60 Vbeta forward and 13 Jbeta reverse. The protocol was immunoSEQ multiplex PCR, while the TCRdb copy is restricted to in-frame clones and leaves out a portion. The profile shows 80,000 to 100,000 clones, around 85% of them singletons. The sequence was obtained from a man aged 35-49 years in good health and CMV-seropositive. J is TRBJ1-5 and V is TRBV27; 11 bases agree with TRBD1. The specimen was PBMCs. The chain's CDR3 is CASSLGQGAGQPQHF. The CDR3 nucleotides read TGTGCCAGCAGTCTCGGACAGGGGGCCGGACAGCCCCAGCATTTT.